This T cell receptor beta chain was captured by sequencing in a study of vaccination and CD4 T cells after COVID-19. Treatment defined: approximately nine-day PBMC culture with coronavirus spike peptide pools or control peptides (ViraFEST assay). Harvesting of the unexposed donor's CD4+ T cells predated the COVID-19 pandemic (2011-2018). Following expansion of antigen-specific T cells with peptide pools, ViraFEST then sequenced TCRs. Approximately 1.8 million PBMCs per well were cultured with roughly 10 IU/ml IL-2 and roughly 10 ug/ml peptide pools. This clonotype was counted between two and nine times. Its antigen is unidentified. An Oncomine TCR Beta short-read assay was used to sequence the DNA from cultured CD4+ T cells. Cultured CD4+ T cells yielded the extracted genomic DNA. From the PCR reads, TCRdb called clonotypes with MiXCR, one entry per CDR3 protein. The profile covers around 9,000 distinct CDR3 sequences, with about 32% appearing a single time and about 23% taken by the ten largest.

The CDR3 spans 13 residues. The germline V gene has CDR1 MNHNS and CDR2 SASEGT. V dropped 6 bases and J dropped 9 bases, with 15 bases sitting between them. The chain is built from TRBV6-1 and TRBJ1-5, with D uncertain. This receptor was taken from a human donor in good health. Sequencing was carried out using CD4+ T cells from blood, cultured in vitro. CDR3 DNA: TGTGCCAGCAGGGTCAGGACGGAGCGGCCCCAGCATTTT. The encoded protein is CASRVRTERPQHF.